Below are 4 T cell receptor beta chains sequenced from a single sample in a study of T-cell memory formation after mild COVID-19. Each CDR3 protein gets one entry after TCRdb re-called the 5' RACE reads with MiXCR. The sample includes under 650,000 distinct CDR3 sequences, over 15% of them seen just once. The sample comprised PBMCs or a T cell subset sorted from them (not recorded which). Source of these receptors: an adult woman who had mild COVID-19 (a few samples of this study predate the infection). Cell type and time point are not known.

This clonotype was counted ten times or more. This chain uses TRBV7-8 with TRBJ2-6; the D is unclear. CDR3 length: 12 residues. V lost 5 bases and J 4 bases, leaving 3 bases between the germline ends. CDR1 and CDR2 (germline): SGHVS, FQNEAQ. The CDR3 nucleotides read TGTGCCAGCAGCCCGGGGGCCAACGTCCTGACTTTC. It yields the protein CASSPGANVLTF.

This clonotype occurred a few times. The chain recombines TRBV2 with TRBJ2-5, with D possibly called TRBD1 or TRBD2 (5 bases each). CDR1 is SNHLY and CDR2 is FYNNEI in the germline V gene. The CDR3 is 14 amino acids. V was cut by 5 bases and J by 3 bases, with 13 bases left in between. CDR3 protein: CASSKGPGKETQYF. For the CDR3, the DNA is TGTGCCAGCAGTAAGGGACCGGGGAAAGAGACCCAGTACTTC. Filled out from reference TRBV2 and TRBJ2-5, the complete variable domain reads EPEVTQTPSHQVTQMGQEVILRCVPISNHLYFYWYRQILGQKVEFLVSFYNNEISEKSEIFDDQFSVERPDGSNFTLKIRSTKLEDSAMYFCASSKGPGKETQYFGPGTRLLVL.

V gene TRBV7-8 combines with J gene TRBJ2-6; D not certain. Germline V gene data show CDR1 as SGHVS and CDR2 as FQNEAQ. V lost 4 bases and J lost 4, with 23 bases in between. The CDR3 spans 19 residues. The CDR3 DNA follows: TGTGCCAGCAGCTCCACCCCCCGGGTCCCTACTGGGGGGGCCAACGTCCTGACTTTC. Translation gives CASSSTPRVPTGGANVLTF.

This clonotype occurred many times. The chain carries TRBV7-8 and TRBJ2-7; TRBD1 might be the D (5 bases). Trimming removed 3 bases at V and 4 bases at J, with 22 bases between. This CDR3 region has 17 residues. Germline values: CDR1 SGHVS, CDR2 FQNEAQ. CDR3 sequence: CASSLGQGLEIQYEQYF. CDR3 DNA sequence: TGTGCCAGCAGCTTGGGGCAGGGTTTGGAAATTCAATACGAGCAGTACTTC.